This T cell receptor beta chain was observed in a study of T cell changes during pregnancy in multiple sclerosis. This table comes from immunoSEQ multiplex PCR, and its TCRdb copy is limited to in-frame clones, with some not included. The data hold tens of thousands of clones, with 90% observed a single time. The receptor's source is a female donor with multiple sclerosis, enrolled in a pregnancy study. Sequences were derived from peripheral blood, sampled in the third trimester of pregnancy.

CDR3 region: CASSLGQGVRQETQYF. CDR3 in DNA: TGTGCCAGCAGCTTGGGACAGGGCGTCCGTCAAGAGACCCAGTACTTC. The chain recombines TRBV11-1 with TRBJ2-5; 9 bases line up with TRBD1. J was trimmed by 2 bases and V by 3 bases; bases with no gene match: 7. Germline V CDR1 and CDR2: SGHAT, FQDESV (reference sequence). The CDR3 runs 16 residues. The full variable domain, completed using reference TRBV11-1 and TRBJ2-5, is EAEVAQSPRYKITEKSQAVAFWCDPISGHATLYWYRQILGQGPELLVQFQDESVVDDSQLPKDRFSAERLKGVDSTLKIQPAELGDSAMYLCASSLGQGVRQETQYFGPGTRLLVL.